One sample yielded the 8 T cell receptor beta chains listed below, sequenced in a study of response to subunit inactivated influenza vaccine. TCRdb itself ran the RT-PCR reads through MiXCR, one entry per CDR3 protein. The profile shows roughly 180,000 distinct CDR3 sequences, approximately 9.2% of them singletons. Source: non-naive T cells sorted from PBMCs, taken on the day of vaccination. Receptors were obtained from a man in his fifties who received an inactivated influenza vaccine.

This clonotype was seen ten or more times. The rearrangement joins TRBV18 to TRBJ2-1; D may be TRBD1 or TRBD2 (7 bases each). The germline gives CDR1 KGHSH, CDR2 LQKENI. Trimming took 0 bases from V and 8 from J, leaving 14 bases between them. This CDR3 has 15 residues. CDR3 amino acids: CASSPPMAGGDEQFF. DNA of the CDR3: TGTGCCAGCTCACCACCGATGGCAGGGGGGGATGAGCAGTTCTTC. The variable domain in full, completed from reference TRBV18 and TRBJ2-1, reads NAGVMQNPRHLVRRRGQEARLRCSPMKGHSHVYWYRQLPEEGLKFMVYLQKENIIDESGMPKERFSAEFPKEGPSILRIQQVVRGDSAAYFCASSPPMAGGDEQFFGPGTRLTVL.

The J gene is TRBJ1-1, the V gene TRBV5-1, with TRBD1 matching over 8 bases. After removal of 3 bases from V and 7 bases from J, the junction contained 8 bases not matched to a gene. The length of the CDR3 is 14 residues. CDR1 and CDR2 from the germline V gene are SGHRS and YFSETQ. This CDR3 is CASSWEPGQVEAFF. The CDR3 bases are TGCGCCAGCAGCTGGGAACCGGGACAGGTTGAAGCTTTCTTT.

The chain has TRBV12-3 or TRBV12-4 and TRBJ2-7, with D unclear. Between the trimmed V and J ends, which lost 6 bases and 6 bases, there was a span of 12 bases. This CDR3 has 12 amino acids. The CDR3 protein is CASSKDMAEQYF. The CDR3, as DNA: TGTGCCAGCAGCAAAGACATGGCCGAGCAGTACTTC.

Turning to this clonotype: A much bigger clone sits one base away, suggesting this may be a read error. V and J are TRBV27 and TRBJ2-7; D gene unclear. The CDR3 runs 12 residues. Germline V gene sequence: CDR1 MNHEY, CDR2 SMNVEV (reference sequence). This CDR3 is CAGSHVPYEQYF. DNA of the CDR3: TGTGCCGGCAGTCACGTTCCCTACGAGCAGTACTTC.

The rearrangement links TRBV5-4 to TRBJ2-1; the match to TRBD1 covers 12 bases. This CDR3 has 17 residues. With V trimmed by 4 bases and J by 7 bases, 12 bases remained unmatched. Per germline, CDR1 SGHNT and CDR2 YYREEE (reference sequence). CDR3 region: CASSKPGQGAKKNEQFF. The CDR3 nucleotides read TGTGCCAGCAGCAAACCGGGACAGGGGGCTAAAAAGAATGAGCAGTTCTTC.

The sample holds many counts of this clonotype. CDR3 sequence: CASGLSAGNTGELFF. CDR3 DNA sequence: TGTGCTAGTGGTTTGTCGGCGGGAAACACCGGGGAGCTGTTTTTT. The chain uses TRBV12-5 and TRBJ2-2; TRBD2 is a possible D gene (6 bases). The V end was cut by 2 bases, the J end by 2 bases, with 9 bases between. The CDR3 loop spans 15 amino acids. Germline values: CDR1 LGHNT, CDR2 FRNRAP.

This clonotype showed up just a few times. The CDR3 nucleotides read TGCAGTGCTGCTGACAGGGTAGAAGCTTTCTTT. Translating gives CSAADRVEAFF. The chain recombines TRBV20-1 with TRBJ1-1; 7 bases are a match to TRBD1. CDR3 length equals 11 residues. The V and J ends lost 5 bases and 8 bases, in that order; junction bases with no gene match: 5. Germline V gene lookup returns CDR1 DFQATT and CDR2 SNEGSKA (reference sequence).

This clonotype showed up just a few times. This rearrangement joins TRBV20-1 to TRBJ2-7; perhaps TRBD2 as D (6 bases). The CDR3 loop spans 13 amino acids. Germline CDR1 and CDR2: DFQATT and SNEGSKA (reference sequence). V was pared by 8 bases and J by 2 bases, with 16 bases between. DNA for the CDR3: TGCAGTACCACACTACGGGGGACCTACGAGCAGTACTTC. As protein: CSTTLRGTYEQYF.